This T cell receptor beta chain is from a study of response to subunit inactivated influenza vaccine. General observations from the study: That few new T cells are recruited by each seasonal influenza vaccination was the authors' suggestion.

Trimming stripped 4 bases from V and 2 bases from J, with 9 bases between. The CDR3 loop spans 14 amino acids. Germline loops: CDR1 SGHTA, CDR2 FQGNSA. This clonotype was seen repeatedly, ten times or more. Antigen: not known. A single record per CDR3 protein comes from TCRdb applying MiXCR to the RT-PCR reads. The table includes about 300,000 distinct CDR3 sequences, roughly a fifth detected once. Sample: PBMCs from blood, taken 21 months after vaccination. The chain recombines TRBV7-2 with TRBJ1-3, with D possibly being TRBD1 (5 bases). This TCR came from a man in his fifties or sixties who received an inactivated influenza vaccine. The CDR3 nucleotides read TGTGCCAGCAGCTCTGGACATCCTGGAAACACCATATATTTT. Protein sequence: CASSSGHPGNTIYF.